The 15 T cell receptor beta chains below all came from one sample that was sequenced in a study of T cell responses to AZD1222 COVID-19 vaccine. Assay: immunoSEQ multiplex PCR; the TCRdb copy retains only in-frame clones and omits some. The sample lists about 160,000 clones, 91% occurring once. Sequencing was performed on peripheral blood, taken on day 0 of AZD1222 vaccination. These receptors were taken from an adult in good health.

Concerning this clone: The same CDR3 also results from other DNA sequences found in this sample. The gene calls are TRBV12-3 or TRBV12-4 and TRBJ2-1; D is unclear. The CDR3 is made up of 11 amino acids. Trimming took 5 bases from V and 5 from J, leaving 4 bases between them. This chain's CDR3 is CASSLNNEQFF. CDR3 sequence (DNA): TGTGCCAGCAGTCTGAACAATGAGCAGTTCTTC.

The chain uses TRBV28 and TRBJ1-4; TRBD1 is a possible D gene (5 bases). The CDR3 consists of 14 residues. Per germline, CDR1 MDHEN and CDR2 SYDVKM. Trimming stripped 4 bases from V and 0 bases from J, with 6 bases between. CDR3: CASSSQATNEKLFF. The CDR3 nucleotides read TGTGCCAGCAGTTCACAGGCAACTAATGAAAAACTGTTTTTT. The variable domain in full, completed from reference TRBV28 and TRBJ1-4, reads DVKVTQSSRYLVKRTGEKVFLECVQDMDHENMFWYRQDPGLGLRLIYFSYDVKMKEKGDIPEGYSVSREKKERFSLILESASTNQTSMYLCASSSQATNEKLFFGSGTQLSVL.

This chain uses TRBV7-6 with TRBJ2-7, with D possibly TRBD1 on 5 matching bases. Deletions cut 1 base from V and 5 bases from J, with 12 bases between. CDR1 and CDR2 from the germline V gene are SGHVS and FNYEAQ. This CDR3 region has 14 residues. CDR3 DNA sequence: TGTGCCAGCAGCTTAGTCGGTCAGGGCCACGAGCAGTACTTC. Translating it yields CASSLVGQGHEQYF. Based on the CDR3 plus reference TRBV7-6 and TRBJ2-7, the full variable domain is GAGVSQSPRYKVTKRGQDVALRCDPISGHVSLYWYRQALGQGPEFLTYFNYEAQQDKSGLPNDRFSAERPEGSISTLTIQRTEQRDSAMYRCASSLVGQGHEQYFGPGTRLTVT.

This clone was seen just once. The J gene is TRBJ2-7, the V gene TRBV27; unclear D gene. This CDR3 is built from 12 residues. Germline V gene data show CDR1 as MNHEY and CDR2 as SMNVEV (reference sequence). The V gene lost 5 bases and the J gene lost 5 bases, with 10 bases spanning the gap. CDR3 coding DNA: TGTGCCAGCAGTCCTCTTGGCCACGAGCAGTACTTC. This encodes CASSPLGHEQYF.

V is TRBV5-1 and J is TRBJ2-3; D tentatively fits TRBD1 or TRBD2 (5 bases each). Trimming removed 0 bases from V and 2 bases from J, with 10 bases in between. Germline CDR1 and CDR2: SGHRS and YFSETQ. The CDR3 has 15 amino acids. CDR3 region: CASSLDGASTDTQYF. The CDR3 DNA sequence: TGCGCCAGCAGCTTGGACGGGGCTTCCACAGATACGCAGTATTTT.

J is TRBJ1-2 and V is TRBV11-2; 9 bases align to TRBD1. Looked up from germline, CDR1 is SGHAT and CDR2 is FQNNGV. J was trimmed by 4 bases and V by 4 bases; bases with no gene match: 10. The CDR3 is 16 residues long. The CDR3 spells CASSSGGGQGSYGYTF. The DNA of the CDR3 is TGTGCCAGCAGCTCCGGGGGTGGACAGGGGTCCTATGGCTACACCTTC.

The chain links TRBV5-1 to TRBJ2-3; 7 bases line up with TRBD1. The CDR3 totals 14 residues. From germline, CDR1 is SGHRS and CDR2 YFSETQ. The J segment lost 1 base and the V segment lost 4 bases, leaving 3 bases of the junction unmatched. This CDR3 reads CASSRTGGTDTQYF. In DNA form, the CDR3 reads TGCGCCAGCAGCAGAACAGGGGGCACAGATACGCAGTATTTT.

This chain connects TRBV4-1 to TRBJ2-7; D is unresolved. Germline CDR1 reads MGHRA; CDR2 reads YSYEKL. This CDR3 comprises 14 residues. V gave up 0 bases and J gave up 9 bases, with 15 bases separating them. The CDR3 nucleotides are TGCGCCAGCAGCCAAGATCCCGGGTTCCCAGGGCAGTACTTC. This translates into CASSQDPGFPGQYF.

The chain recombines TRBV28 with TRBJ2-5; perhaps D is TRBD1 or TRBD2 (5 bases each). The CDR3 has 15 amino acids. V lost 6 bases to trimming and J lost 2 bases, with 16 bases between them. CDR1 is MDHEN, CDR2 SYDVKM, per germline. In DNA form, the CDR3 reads TGTGCCAGCAGCACCGGGACCGACTTACAAGAGACCCAGTACTTC. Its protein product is CASSTGTDLQETQYF.

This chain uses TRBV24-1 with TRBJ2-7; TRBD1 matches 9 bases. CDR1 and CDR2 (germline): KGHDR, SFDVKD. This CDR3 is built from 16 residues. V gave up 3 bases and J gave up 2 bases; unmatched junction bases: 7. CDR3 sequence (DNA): TGTGCCACCAGTGATCCCGGGACAGGGTGGCCCTACGAGCAGTACTTC. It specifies CATSDPGTGWPYEQYF.

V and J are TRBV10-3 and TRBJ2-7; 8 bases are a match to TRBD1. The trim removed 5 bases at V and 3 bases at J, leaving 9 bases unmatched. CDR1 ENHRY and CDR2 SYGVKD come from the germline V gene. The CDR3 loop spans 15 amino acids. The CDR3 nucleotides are TGTGCCATCAGTTTGGGCTTGGACAGGGACTACGAGCAGTACTTC. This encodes CAISLGLDRDYEQYF.

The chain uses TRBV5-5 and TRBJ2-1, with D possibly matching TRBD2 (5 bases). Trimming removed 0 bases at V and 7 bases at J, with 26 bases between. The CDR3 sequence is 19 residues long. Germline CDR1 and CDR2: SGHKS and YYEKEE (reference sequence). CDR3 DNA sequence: TGTGCCAGCAGCTTGGGTGGACGTCGGCGGATAGCGCCGTGGAATGAGCAGTTCTTC. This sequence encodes CASSLGGRRRIAPWNEQFF.

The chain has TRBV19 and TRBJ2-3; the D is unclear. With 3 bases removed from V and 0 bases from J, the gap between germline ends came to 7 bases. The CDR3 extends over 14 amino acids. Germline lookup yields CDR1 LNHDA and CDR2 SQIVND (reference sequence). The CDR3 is CASSIQASTDTQYF. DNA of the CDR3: TGTGCCAGTAGTATTCAAGCTAGCACAGATACGCAGTATTTT.

CDR3 in amino acids: CASTPNPLSGEKLFF. For the CDR3, the DNA is TGTGCCAGCACCCCCAATCCTTTGTCCGGCGAAAAACTGTTTTTT. V is TRBV25-1 and J is TRBJ1-4; D gene unclear. The CDR3 spans 15 residues. Trimming took off 7 bases at V and 8 bases at J, with 20 bases between the two ends. The germline gives CDR1 MGHDK, CDR2 SYGVNS.

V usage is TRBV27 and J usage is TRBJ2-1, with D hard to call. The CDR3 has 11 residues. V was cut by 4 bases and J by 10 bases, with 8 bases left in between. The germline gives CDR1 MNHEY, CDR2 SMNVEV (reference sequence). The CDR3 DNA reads TGTGCCAGCAGTTCCCCCGAGGAGCAGTTCTTC. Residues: CASSSPEEQFF.